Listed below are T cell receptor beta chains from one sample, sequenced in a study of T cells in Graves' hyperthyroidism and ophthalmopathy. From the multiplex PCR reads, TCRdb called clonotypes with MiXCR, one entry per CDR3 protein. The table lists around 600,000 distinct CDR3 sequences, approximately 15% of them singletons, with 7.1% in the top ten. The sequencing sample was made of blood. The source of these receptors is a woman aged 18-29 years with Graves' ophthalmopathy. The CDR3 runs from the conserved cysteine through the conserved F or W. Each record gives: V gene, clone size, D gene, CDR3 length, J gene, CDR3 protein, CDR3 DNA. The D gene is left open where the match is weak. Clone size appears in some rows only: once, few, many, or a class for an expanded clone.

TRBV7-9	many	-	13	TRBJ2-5	CASSAALGETQYF	TGTGCCAGCAGCGCAGCATTGGGGGAGACCCAGTACTTC
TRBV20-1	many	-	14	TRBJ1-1	CSARLGGPVTEAFF	TGCAGTGCTAGATTGGGGGGTCCAGTCACTGAAGCTTTCTTT
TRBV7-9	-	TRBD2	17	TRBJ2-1	CASSLLGVAGGYNEQFF	TGTGCCAGCAGCTTATTGGGGGTTGCGGGAGGCTACAATGAGCAGTTCTTC
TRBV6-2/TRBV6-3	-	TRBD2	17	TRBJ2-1	CASSLNLVASGSSEQFF	TGTGCCAGCAGTTTGAACCTAGTGGCTAGCGGGAGTAGTGAGCAGTTCTTC
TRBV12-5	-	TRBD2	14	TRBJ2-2	CASAGGGRTGELFF	TGTGCTAGTGCCGGGGGGGGGCGTACCGGGGAGCTGTTTTTT
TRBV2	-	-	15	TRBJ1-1	CASSVQDIPNTEAFF	TGTGCCAGCAGTGTACAGGACATCCCAAACACTGAAGCTTTCTTT
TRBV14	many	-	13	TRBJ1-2	CASSHPTGYGYTF	TGTGCCAGCAGCCACCCCACAGGCTATGGCTACACCTTC
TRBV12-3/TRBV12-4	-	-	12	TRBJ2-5	CASNIEGQTQYF	TGTGCCAGCAATATTGAGGGACAGACCCAGTACTTC
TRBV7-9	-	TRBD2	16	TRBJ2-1	CASSSALAGGHGEQFF	TGTGCCAGCAGCTCCGCCCTAGCGGGAGGGCATGGTGAGCAGTTCTTC
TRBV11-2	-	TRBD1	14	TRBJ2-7	CASSHRDRGREQYF	TGTGCCAGCAGCCACCGGGACAGGGGGCGGGAGCAGTACTTC
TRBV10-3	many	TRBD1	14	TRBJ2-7	CAIRRTGGSYEQYF	TGTGCCATCAGGCGGACAGGGGGCTCCTACGAGCAGTACTTC
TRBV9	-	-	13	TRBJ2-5	CARSAGTRETQYF	TGTGCCCGCAGCGCAGGGACGAGGGAGACCCAGTACTTC
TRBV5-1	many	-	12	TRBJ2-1	CASSLVLDEQFF	TGCGCCAGCAGCTTGGTTTTGGATGAGCAGTTCTTC
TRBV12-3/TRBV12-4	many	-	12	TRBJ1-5	CASSLRNQPQHF	TGTGCCAGCTCGCTTCGCAATCAGCCCCAGCATTTT
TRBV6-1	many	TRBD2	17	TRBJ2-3	CASREPGTSGKLDTQYF	TGTGCCAGCAGAGAACCTGGGACTAGCGGGAAACTCGATACGCAGTATTTT
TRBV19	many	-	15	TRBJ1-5	CASMAEGRGNQPQHF	TGTGCCAGTATGGCGGAGGGTAGGGGCAATCAGCCCCAGCATTTT
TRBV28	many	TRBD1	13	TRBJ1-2	CASSEQGADGYTF	TGTGCCAGCAGCGAACAGGGGGCCGATGGCTACACCTTC
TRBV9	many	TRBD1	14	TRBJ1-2	CASSVSDRGYGYTF	TGTGCCAGCAGCGTATCGGACAGGGGTTATGGCTACACCTTC